The 24 T cell receptor beta chains below all came from one sample that was sequenced in a study of T cells after yellow fever vaccination. Each CDR3 protein gets one entry after TCRdb re-called the 5' RACE reads with MiXCR. Altogether a few hundred thousand distinct CDR3 sequences are present, about 3% being singletons, with the ten largest covering 3.2%. The starting material was CD4+ T cells sorted from PBMCs, obtained 10 days after the yellow fever booster vaccination. These receptors were taken from a man younger than 30 who received the YFV17D yellow fever vaccine.

The table lists this clonotype with many counts. The J gene is TRBJ2-3, the V gene TRBV7-2; TRBD2 might be the D (5 bases). CDR1 SGHTA and CDR2 FQGNSA come from the germline V gene. The length of the CDR3 is 13 residues. Between the trimmed V and J ends, which lost 8 bases and 0 bases, there was a span of 9 bases. CDR3 loop: CASGPGSTDTQYF. CDR3 nucleotides: TGTGCCAGCGGCCCGGGGAGCACAGATACGCAGTATTTT.

The chain uses TRBV2 and TRBJ2-5; D unresolved. V lost 2 bases to trimming and J lost 1 base, with 5 bases between them. Looked up from germline, CDR1 is SNHLY and CDR2 is FYNNEI. This CDR3 region has 13 residues. The CDR3: CASSESVQETQYF. CDR3 bases: TGTGCCAGCAGTGAAAGCGTCCAAGAGACCCAGTACTTC.

This clonotype was counted between two and nine times. The chain joins TRBV20-1 to TRBJ2-5; maybe TRBD1 (6 bases). This CDR3 contains 13 residues. In germline, CDR1 is DFQATT, CDR2 SNEGSKA (reference sequence). Between the trimmed V and J ends, which lost 5 bases and 5 bases, there was a span of 15 bases. The CDR3 DNA follows: TGCAGTGCTCAACTGACAGGCACGGAGACCCAGTACTTC. It codes for CSAQLTGTETQYF.

At least ten counts were recorded for this clonotype. This chain connects TRBV5-5 to TRBJ2-5; the match to TRBD1 covers 10 bases. This CDR3 is 16 amino acids long. Germline trimming cut 1 base from V and 1 base from J; bases unmatched to any gene: 4. The V gene's germline CDR1 is SGHKS and CDR2 YYEKEE (reference sequence). The CDR3, as DNA: TGTGCCAGCAGCTTGTCGGGACAGGGGATCCAAGAGACCCAGTACTTC. It translates to CASSLSGQGIQETQYF.

This clonotype was seen many times. The chain recombines TRBV12-3 or TRBV12-4 with TRBJ2-3; TRBD2 matches 11 bases. The CDR3 has 16 amino acids. V was clipped by 3 bases and J by 5 bases; unmatched bases: 7. Written as DNA, the CDR3 is TGTGCCAGCAGTTTCTATAGCGGGGGGGCCGAAGATACGCAGTATTTT. Translation: CASSFYSGGAEDTQYF.

This clonotype has ten or more counts. This chain links TRBV3-1 with TRBJ2-3, with 7 bases that match TRBD1. J lost 2 bases, V lost 1 base, and 6 bases had no gene match. The germline V gene has CDR1 LGHDT and CDR2 YNNKEL (reference sequence). The CDR3 consists of 16 residues. In DNA form, the CDR3 reads TGTGCCAGCAGCCAAGTTTTTACAGGGGCCACAGATACGCAGTATTTT. As protein: CASSQVFTGATDTQYF.

This clonotype was observed at least ten times. This chain joins TRBV7-9 and TRBJ2-5, with 9 bases matching TRBD1. V lost 6 bases and J lost 4; bases outside the gene matches: 6. The CDR3 is 14 amino acids. Germline V CDR1 and CDR2: SEHNR, FQNEAQ (reference sequence). DNA of the CDR3: TGTGCCAGCAGGAAGGACAGGGGTCCAGAGACCCAGTACTTC. It yields the protein CASRKDRGPETQYF.

This clonotype was detected ten times or more. The conserved closing phenylalanine or tryptophan is absent in this CDR3, likely reflecting a read error. The limits of the CDR3 on the DNA are not certain, so only TCRdb's listed CDR3 is given. V usage is TRBV30 and J usage is TRBJ2-1; the table's D call, TRBD2, was not checked against the DNA. Germline CDR1 and CDR2: GTSNPN and SVGIG (reference sequence). The CDR3 has 15 amino acids, counting both end residues. CDR3 region: CAWSVQRGGLAPVSI.

This clonotype has just a few counts. V is TRBV5-1 and J is TRBJ1-5, with TRBD1 matching 7 bases. The CDR3 has 15 amino acids. Losses at the gene ends were 4 bases for V and 1 base for J; bases not matched to a gene: 5. Germline V gene lookup returns CDR1 SGHRS and CDR2 YFSETQ. CDR3 in DNA: TGCGCCAGCAGCCCCGCAGGGGGAAGCAATCAGCCCCAGCATTTT. It is translated as CASSPAGGSNQPQHF.

The rearrangement joins TRBV11-2 to TRBJ2-5; D possibly corresponds to TRBD1 (6 bases). V was cut by 0 bases and J by 7 bases, with 18 bases left in between. Germline V gene data show CDR1 as SGHAT and CDR2 as FQNNGV. The CDR3 consists of 16 residues. The CDR3 bases are TGTGCCAGCAGCTTAGATCTTTTGGGGGCCGGAGGGACCCAGTACTTC. It translates to CASSLDLLGAGGTQYF. Full variable domain (missing parts from reference TRBV11-2 and TRBJ2-5): EAGVAQSPRYKIIEKRQSVAFWCNPISGHATLYWYQQILGQGPKLLIQFQNNGVVDDSQLPKDRFSAERLKGVDSTLKIQPAKLEDSAVYLCASSLDLLGAGGTQYFGPGTRLLVL.

This chain links TRBV29-1 with TRBJ1-5, with TRBD1 identical over 8 bases. V gave up 6 bases and J gave up 8 bases; unmatched junction bases: 9. The CDR3 runs to 13 residues. The germline CDR1 and CDR2 sequences are SQVTM and ANQGSEA. The CDR3: CSVRQGRSEPQHF. Here the CDR3 DNA reads TGCAGCGTCCGACAGGGGAGGAGTGAGCCCCAGCATTTT. The full variable domain, completed using reference TRBV29-1 and TRBJ1-5, is SAVISQKPSRDICQRGTSLTIQCQVDSQVTMMFWYRQQPGQSLTLIATANQGSEATYESGFVIDKFPISRPNLTFSTLTVSNMSPEDSSIYLCSVRQGRSEPQHFGDGTRLSIL.

The table lists this clonotype with many counts. CDR3 bases: TGTGCCAGCAGCCTGCTTGGGGGGGGCTGGGGTGAGAACACTGAAGCTTTCTTT. Translated: CASSLLGGGWGENTEAFF. This chain joins TRBV5-6 and TRBJ1-1; D perhaps matches TRBD1 (6 bases). The CDR3 length is 18 residues. V dropped 4 bases and J dropped 1 base, with 23 bases sitting between them. CDR1 is SGHDT and CDR2 is YYEEEE in the germline V gene. Full variable domain (rest looked up from reference TRBV5-6 and TRBJ1-1): DAGVTQSPTHLIKTRGQQVTLRCSPKSGHDTVSWYQQALGQGPQFIFQYYEEEERQRGNFPDRFSGHQFPNYSSELNVNALLLGDSALYLCASSLLGGGWGENTEAFFGQGTRLTVV.

This clonotype was counted ten times or more. The chain has TRBV2 and TRBJ2-3; D may match TRBD1 or TRBD2 (5 bases each). This CDR3 comprises 11 residues. V was clipped by 10 bases and J by 3 bases, with 8 bases between them. Germline V gene sequence: CDR1 SNHLY, CDR2 FYNNEI. The CDR3 loop reads CANGGTDTQYF. In DNA form, the CDR3 reads TGTGCCAATGGGGGTACAGATACGCAGTATTTT.

V usage is TRBV11-1 and J usage is TRBJ2-7; the match to TRBD2 covers 9 bases. The CDR3 runs 14 residues. The germline CDR1 and CDR2 sequences are SGHAT and FQDESV (reference sequence). The V and J ends lost 2 bases and 3 bases, in that order; junction bases with no gene match: 2. The CDR3 protein is CASSLLAGSYEQYF. DNA of the CDR3: TGTGCCAGCAGCTTACTAGCGGGGAGCTACGAGCAGTACTTC.

This clonotype was recorded at least ten times. The chain uses TRBV5-1 and TRBJ2-1; possibly TRBD2 for D (5 bases). Germline V gene sequence: CDR1 SGHRS, CDR2 YFSETQ. There are 12 residues in the CDR3. Trimming left V 7 bases short and J 4 bases short, with 9 bases between. The CDR3 bases are TGCGCCAGCGGAACGGGGTACAATGAGCAGTTCTTC. The encoded protein is CASGTGYNEQFF. Drawing the rest from reference TRBV5-1 and TRBJ2-1, the complete variable domain is KAGVTQTPRYLIKTRGQQVTLSCSPISGHRSVSWYQQTPGQGLQFLFEYFSETQRNKGNFPGRFSGRQFSNSRSEMNVSTLELGDSALYLCASGTGYNEQFFGPGTRLTVL.

This rearrangement joins TRBV12-3 or TRBV12-4 to TRBJ1-2; D is uncertain. The V gene lost 2 bases and the J gene lost 7 bases, with 8 bases spanning the gap. There are 12 residues in the CDR3. Here the CDR3 DNA reads TGTGCCAGCAGTTTAAGCGCGGGTGGCTACACCTTC. Its protein is CASSLSAGGYTF.

The chain links TRBV12-3 or TRBV12-4 to TRBJ1-1; D remains unclear. V shed 2 bases and J shed 8 bases, with 15 bases lying between them. This CDR3 is built from 14 residues. CDR3 DNA: TGTGCCAGCAGTTTAAGGAGGGTTTCGACAGAAGCTTTCTTT. Translated: CASSLRRVSTEAFF.

This clonotype was observed a few times. The V and J genes are TRBV4-3 and TRBJ2-7; 7 nucleotides match TRBD1. With 0 bases clipped from V and 3 bases from J, the junction kept 8 bases outside the gene matches. The CDR3 length is 16 residues. Germline V gives CDR1 LGHNA, CDR2 YSLEER. The CDR3 is CASSQDRDSSRYEQYF. The CDR3 DNA follows: TGCGCCAGCAGCCAAGATAGGGACAGCTCACGCTACGAGCAGTACTTC.

This clonotype was found a few times. V gene TRBV9 combines with J gene TRBJ1-1; weak D call: TRBD1 (5 bases). Germline-derived CDR1 and CDR2 are SGDLS and YYNGEE. The germline V and J ends were trimmed by 3 bases and 0 bases, with 9 bases remaining between them. The CDR3 contains 14 residues. The CDR3 loop reads CASSEGRMNTEAFF. CDR3 nucleotide sequence: TGTGCCAGCAGCGAGGGACGGATGAACACTGAAGCTTTCTTT.

This clonotype was recorded a few times. The chain has TRBV7-2 and TRBJ2-2; tentatively, D is TRBD1 (6 bases). Between the trimmed V and J ends, which lost 1 base and 6 bases, there was a span of 12 bases. Germline V CDR1 and CDR2: SGHTA, FQGNSA. This CDR3 contains 15 residues. The chain's CDR3 is CASSLVWGQAGELFF. The CDR3 coding sequence is TGTGCCAGCAGCTTAGTTTGGGGGCAAGCCGGGGAGCTGTTTTTT. Based on the CDR3 plus reference TRBV7-2 and TRBJ2-2, the full variable domain is GAGVSQSPSNKVTEKGKDVELRCDPISGHTALYWYRQSLGQGLEFLIYFQGNSAPDKSGLPSDRFSAERTGGSVSTLTIQRTQQEDSAVYLCASSLVWGQAGELFFGEGSRLTVL.

This clonotype was counted at least ten times. This chain links TRBV20-1 with TRBJ2-3; 8 bases align to TRBD1. Losses at the gene ends were 5 bases for V and 4 bases for J; bases not matched to a gene: 5. Germline CDR1 reads DFQATT; CDR2 reads SNEGSKA (reference sequence). There are 13 residues in the CDR3. The CDR3 sequence is CSAHGQGADTQYF. CDR3 bases: TGCAGTGCTCACGGACAGGGCGCAGATACGCAGTATTTT.

The chain carries TRBV19 and TRBJ2-3; 7 bases align to TRBD2. This CDR3 has 15 residues. CDR1 is LNHDA, CDR2 SQIVND, per germline (reference sequence). V was clipped by 1 base and J by 3 bases; unmatched bases: 4. The CDR3 region has the DNA TGTGCCAGTAGTATAGCAGCGGGGCGAACAGATACGCAGTATTTT. Amino acids: CASSIAAGRTDTQYF.

In its sample, this clonotype was seen a few times. The chain joins TRBV7-3 to TRBJ2-7, with 11 bases fitting TRBD1. Germline V gives CDR1 SGHTA, CDR2 FQGTGA. This CDR3 contains 14 residues. Trimming at V came to 6 bases and at J to 6 bases, leaving 7 bases not matched to a gene. The chain's CDR3 is CASSSSGTGGEQYF. CDR3 in DNA: TGTGCCAGCAGTTCCTCCGGGACAGGGGGCGAGCAGTACTTC.

In nucleotides, the CDR3 is TGTGCCAGCTCAAGGGGGACTAGCGGGTCCTCAGAAGAGACCCAGTACTTC. As protein: CASSRGTSGSSEETQYF. This chain links TRBV18 with TRBJ2-5; 12 nucleotides align to TRBD2. The CDR3 covers 17 residues. V trimming: 5 bases; J trimming: 3 bases; junction bases outside the gene matches: 10. In germline, CDR1 is KGHSH, CDR2 LQKENI.